The T cell receptor (beta chain) under discussion was sequenced for a study of PD-1 blockade in classical Hodgkin lymphoma. Assay used: immunoSEQ multiplex PCR; TCRdb lists only in-frame clones, some missing. The table has approximately 100,000 clones, more than 80% seen once; the top ten hold 17%. Documented time point: cycle 4 day 1 (C4D1), after more than five weeks of nivolumab. All patients relapsed after autologous stem cell transplantation, and brentuximab vedotin exposure varied. Notes on this clone: This sample includes further DNA sequences coding for the same CDR3.

The CDR3 consists of 14 residues. V was pared by 4 bases and J by 3 bases, with 13 bases between. Germline loops: CDR1 LGHNA, CDR2 YNFKEQ. The V and J genes are TRBV4-2 and TRBJ2-7; no definite D call. Source: peripheral blood mononuclear cells (PBMCs), taken before the fourth cycle of nivolumab. The source of this sequence is a human donor with classical Hodgkin lymphoma. As DNA, the CDR3 is TGTGCCAGCAGCCGAAGACTGGCGGACTACGAGCAGTACTTC. As protein: CASSRRLADYEQYF.